This paragraph reports one T cell receptor beta chain. This sample was included in a study of blood T cell repertoires in COVID-19. Study in general: The origin of the acute and convalescent COVID-19 samples was the United States, Italy and Spain.

The germline V gene has CDR1 WNHNN and CDR2 SYGVQD (reference sequence). The CDR3 has 13 amino acids. V lost 6 bases to trimming and J lost 1 base, with 10 bases between them. The assay was immunoSEQ multiplex PCR, and TCRdb's table has in-frame clones only and misses some. Here the sample spans 200,000 or so clones, roughly 84% being singletons. Sequencing was performed on peripheral blood. This TCR derives from a human donor in a cohort sampled during active COVID-19. The chain links TRBV10-1 to TRBJ2-7; TRBD2 is a possible D gene (6 bases). The CDR3 DNA is TGCGCCAGCAGCCGGGAGAGGTCCTACGAGCAGTACTTC. Translated: CASSRERSYEQYF.